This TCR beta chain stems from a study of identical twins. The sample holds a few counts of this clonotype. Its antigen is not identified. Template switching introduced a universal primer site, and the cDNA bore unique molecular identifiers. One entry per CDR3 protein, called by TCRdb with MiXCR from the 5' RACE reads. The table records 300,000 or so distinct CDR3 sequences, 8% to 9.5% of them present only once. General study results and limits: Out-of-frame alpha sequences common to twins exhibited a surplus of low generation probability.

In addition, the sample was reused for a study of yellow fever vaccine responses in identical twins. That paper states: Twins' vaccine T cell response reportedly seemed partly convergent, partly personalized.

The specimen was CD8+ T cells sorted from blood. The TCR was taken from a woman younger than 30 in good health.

CDR3 residues: CASSQGTSAVYEQYF. The CDR3 DNA follows: TGCGCCAGCAGCCAGGGGACTAGCGCGGTTTACGAGCAGTACTTC. The chain couples TRBV4-3 to TRBJ2-7; 10 nucleotides line up with TRBD2. CDR3 length: 15 amino acids. Germline V gene data show CDR1 as LGHNA and CDR2 as YSLEER. Unmatched junction bases numbered 6, after V lost 3 bases and J lost 4 bases.